What follows is one T cell receptor beta chain and its context. As yet, its antigen is unknown. The CDR3 spans 15 residues. Germline CDR1 and CDR2: MDHEN and SYDVKM. V gave up 6 bases and J gave up 0 bases; unmatched junction bases: 6. The sample is drawn from a study of post-analysis software for immune sequencing data. Prepared TCR beta cDNA libraries contained unique molecular identifiers. T cells, 1 to 10 million of them, yielded some 510,000 cDNA molecules. Using its own MiXCR run on the PCR reads, TCRdb lists one record per CDR3 protein. The table lists more than 450,000 distinct CDR3 sequences, around 36% of them singletons. Study observations and caveats: Co-batched samples clustered tightly together by F measure. Controls showed significantly higher normalized Chao1 diversity than did multiple sclerosis patients. Comparison of patients with controls showed 4 to 6 TRBV segments more frequent in patients, TRBV5-6, TRBV5-1 and TRBV20-1 among them.

The sample taken for sequencing was blood. This chain uses TRBV28 with TRBJ1-2; 8 bases map to TRBD1. The TCR comes from a girl aged 2-17 years with multiple sclerosis. CDR3 DNA sequence: TGTGCCAGCAGGGTGGACAGGGTCACTAACTATGGCTACACCTTC. It yields the protein CASRVDRVTNYGYTF.